A single sample gave rise to the 29 T cell receptor beta chains below, sequenced in a study of T-cell reconstitution after alpha-beta-depleted transplantation in children. It was with unique molecular identifiers that the TCRbeta library was prepared. TCRdb passed the PCR reads through MiXCR, listing each CDR3 protein once. The sample yields around 130,000 distinct CDR3 sequences, roughly 9.7% seen once. Sequences were derived from PBMCs, mostly from graft donor cells, sampled 180 days after TCRalphabeta/CD19-depleted stem cell transplant. All receptors come from a girl under two years old who had a stem cell transplant for combined immunodeficiency, so the T cells may come from the graft donor.

The rearrangement links TRBV20-1 to TRBJ2-7; 7 positions match TRBD2. V shed 1 base and J 6 bases; nucleotides not matched to a gene: 6. In germline, CDR1 is DFQATT, CDR2 SNEGSKA (reference sequence). The CDR3 extends over 13 amino acids. The DNA of the CDR3 is TGCAGTGCTAGAGCGGGGAGGGTCCCCGAGCAGTACTTC. Amino acid sequence: CSARAGRVPEQYF.

This clonotype was detected only a few times. The V gene is TRBV5-4, the J gene TRBJ2-2; the D gene could be TRBD1 or TRBD2 (5 bases each). CDR3 length equals 21 residues. Trimming shortened V by 0 bases and J by 1 base, and 25 bases separated the two germline ends. The germline gives CDR1 SGHNT, CDR2 YYREEE (reference sequence). CDR3 protein: CASSLDAPFQLKRGNTGELFF. CDR3 nucleotides: TGTGCCAGCAGCTTGGACGCCCCCTTTCAACTAAAGAGGGGGAACACCGGGGAGCTGTTTTTT.

This sequence joins TRBV11-3 and TRBJ2-1, with 7 bases identical to TRBD1. The CDR3 is 13 amino acids. With 1 base clipped from V and 8 bases from J, the junction kept 2 bases outside the gene matches. The germline CDR1 and CDR2 sequences are SGHNT and YENEEA. The CDR3 protein is CASSLGTGYEQFF. DNA of the CDR3: TGTGCCAGCAGCTTAGGGACAGGTTATGAGCAGTTCTTC.

The DNA for the CDR3 is TGCGCCAGCAGCTTGGACTGGAACGGATCGGGCAATGAGCAGTTCTTC. This translates into CASSLDWNGSGNEQFF. This chain links TRBV5-1 with TRBJ2-1, with D uncertain. V was clipped by 0 bases and J by 6 bases, with 16 bases between them. CDR3 length equals 16 residues. Germline CDR1 SGHRS, CDR2 YFSETQ.

The chain combines TRBV18 with TRBJ1-1; a possible D gene is TRBD1 (5 bases). CDR3 length: 13 residues. The germline gives CDR1 KGHSH, CDR2 LQKENI. Trimming cost V 6 bases and J 4 bases, with 12 bases left between them. This CDR3 is CASSTAKFTEAFF. In DNA form, the CDR3 reads TGTGCCAGCTCGACAGCGAAATTCACTGAAGCTTTCTTT.

The rearrangement uses TRBV20-1 and TRBJ2-7; 9 nucleotides agree with TRBD1. Germline V gene sequence: CDR1 DFQATT, CDR2 SNEGSKA (reference sequence). CDR3 length equals 18 residues. Trimming removed 0 bases from V and 0 bases from J; junction bases left unmatched: 12. CDR3 amino acids: CSARDMDRGAGSSYEQYF. The DNA of the CDR3 is TGCAGTGCTAGAGATATGGACAGGGGCGCGGGAAGCTCCTACGAGCAGTACTTC.

J is TRBJ1-5 and V is TRBV13; tentatively, D is TRBD1 (5 bases). This CDR3 is 13 amino acids long. V was clipped by 5 bases and J by 7 bases, with 12 bases between them. Germline V lookup: CDR1 PRHDT, CDR2 FYEKMQ (reference sequence). Here the CDR3 DNA reads TGTGCCAGCAGCCACGGACGGGGGCAGCCCCAGCATTTT. This translates into CASSHGRGQPQHF. The entire variable domain, with the rest obtained from reference TRBV13 and TRBJ1-5, is as follows: AAGVIQSPRHLIKEKRETATLKCYPIPRHDTVYWYQQGPGQDPQFLISFYEKMQSDKGSIPDRFSAQQFSDYHSELNMSSLELGDSALYFCASSHGRGQPQHFGDGTRLSIL.

This chain uses TRBV10-3 with TRBJ1-2, with TRBD1 matching over 11 bases. J gave up 10 bases and V 3 bases, and 4 bases lay outside the gene matches. CDR1 and CDR2 (germline): ENHRY, SYGVKD. The CDR3 runs to 13 residues. Written as DNA, the CDR3 is TGTGCCATCAGTGAAGGGACAGGGGGTATCTACACCTTC. It is translated as CAISEGTGGIYTF.

The chain joins TRBV20-1 to TRBJ2-1; D remains unclear. The CDR3 spans 15 residues. Trimming took 3 bases from V and 7 from J, leaving 19 bases between them. The germline V gene encodes CDR1 DFQATT and CDR2 SNEGSKA (reference sequence). The CDR3 spells CSASRVGLVHNEQFF. The CDR3 nucleotides are TGCAGTGCTAGCAGAGTAGGGTTGGTCCATAATGAGCAGTTCTTC.

This clonotype was counted between two and nine times. The chain is built from TRBV25-1 and TRBJ2-2; D not resolved. CDR1 and CDR2 (germline): MGHDK, SYGVNS. Trimming removed 4 bases from V and 5 bases from J, with 2 bases in between. CDR3 size: 11 residues. The DNA for the CDR3 is TGTGCCAGCAGTGTGACCGGGGAGCTGTTTTTT. This codes for CASSVTGELFF.

Many counts were recorded for this clonotype. The chain recombines TRBV12-3 or TRBV12-4 with TRBJ2-5; possible D gene TRBD1, 6 bases. The CDR3 has 15 amino acids. V shed 4 bases and J shed 0 bases, with 12 bases lying between them. The CDR3 coding sequence is TGTGCCAGCAGTTCAACCAGGGGATACCAAGAGACCCAGTACTTC. This encodes CASSSTRGYQETQYF.

The chain joins TRBV10-3 to TRBJ2-2; 9 bases map to TRBD1. The CDR3 extends over 14 amino acids. V shed 10 bases and J 5 bases; nucleotides not matched to a gene: 8. CDR1 and CDR2 from the germline V gene are ENHRY and SYGVKD. The CDR3 DNA is TGTGCCACCGCGGGACAGGGTGGAACCGGGGAGCTGTTTTTT. It encodes CATAGQGGTGELFF.

This clonotype has more than one count but fewer than ten. J is TRBJ2-7 and V is TRBV28; weak D call: TRBD1 (7 bases). This CDR3 has 14 amino acids. In germline, CDR1 is MDHEN, CDR2 SYDVKM. V was pared by 7 bases and J by 5 bases, with 18 bases between. The CDR3 is CASTGRRGLHEQYF. For the CDR3, the DNA is TGTGCCAGCACGGGTAGGAGGGGGCTACACGAGCAGTACTTC.

This clonotype was detected only a few times. V and J are TRBV20-1 and TRBJ2-4; D is undetermined. The CDR3 loop spans 15 amino acids. The germline CDR1 and CDR2 sequences are DFQATT and SNEGSKA (reference sequence). Between the trimmed V and J ends, which lost 5 bases and 0 bases, there was a span of 14 bases. The CDR3: CSAPDGPIAKNIQYF. In DNA, the CDR3 is TGCAGTGCTCCGGACGGACCGATAGCCAAAAACATTCAGTACTTC.

This clonotype was observed many times. This sequence joins TRBV29-1 and TRBJ2-2; D ambiguous. V lost 7 bases to trimming and J lost 1 base, with 10 bases between them. The CDR3 spans 13 residues. Germline values: CDR1 SQVTM, CDR2 ANQGSEA. The CDR3 loop is CSARTGNTGELFF. The DNA of the CDR3 is TGCAGCGCCAGAACGGGGAACACCGGGGAGCTGTTTTTT.

The table lists this clonotype with a few counts. The genes are TRBV20-1 and TRBJ2-1; perhaps TRBD1 as D (6 bases). The CDR3 is 13 amino acids. The germline V gene encodes CDR1 DFQATT and CDR2 SNEGSKA (reference sequence). Trimming left V 2 bases short and J 6 bases short, with 11 bases between. In DNA form, the CDR3 reads TGCAGTGCTAGATGGGACAACTTCAATGAGCAGTTCTTC. Encoded protein: CSARWDNFNEQFF.

The gene calls are TRBV5-1 and TRBJ2-7, with 7 bases fitting TRBD1. The V segment lost 4 bases and the J segment 3 bases; nucleotides outside the gene matches: 10. Germline V gives CDR1 SGHRS, CDR2 YFSETQ. This CDR3 is 15 amino acids long. CDR3 sequence: CASSPRQGWHYEQYF. As DNA, the CDR3 is TGCGCCAGCAGCCCCAGACAGGGTTGGCACTACGAGCAGTACTTC.

A word on this clonotype: Germline and junction disagree at one end, which may indicate a read error. The rearrangement links TRBV20-1 to TRBJ1-6; weak D call: TRBD1 (5 bases). CDR3 length: 13 amino acids. CDR1 DFQATT and CDR2 SNEGSKA come from the germline V gene (reference sequence). The CDR3: CSATGNSNSPLRF. In nucleotides, the CDR3 is TGCAGTGCTACAGGGAATAGTAATTCACCCCTCCGCTTT.

This clonotype was picked up a small number of times. The chain recombines TRBV10-3 with TRBJ2-5, with 7 bases matching TRBD2. J was trimmed by 1 base and V by 2 bases; bases with no gene match: 4. The germline gives CDR1 ENHRY, CDR2 SYGVKD. This CDR3 is 15 amino acids long. CDR3 sequence: CAISELREVQETQYF. CDR3 DNA: TGTGCCATCAGTGAGCTTCGGGAGGTCCAAGAGACCCAGTACTTC.

J is TRBJ1-2 and V is TRBV6-1; 7 positions agree with TRBD1. Germline values: CDR1 MNHNS, CDR2 SASEGT. CDR3 size: 15 residues. With 1 base clipped from V and 5 bases from J, the junction kept 7 bases outside the gene matches. CDR3 amino acids: CASSEGWTGLYGYTF. The CDR3, as DNA: TGTGCCAGCAGTGAAGGGTGGACAGGTCTTTATGGCTACACCTTC.

The sample holds a few counts of this clonotype. The gene calls are TRBV12-3 or TRBV12-4 and TRBJ2-7, with TRBD1 as a possible D gene (5 bases). Trimming left V 5 bases short and J 7 bases short, with 9 bases between. The CDR3 length is 11 residues. The DNA for the CDR3 is TGTGCCAGCAGTCACCACAGGGAGCAGTACTTC. Residues: CASSHHREQYF.

The J gene is TRBJ2-1, the V gene TRBV19; 7 bases map to TRBD1. V was pared by 7 bases and J by 2 bases, with 8 bases of the junction left unmatched. CDR3 size: 15 residues. From germline, CDR1 is LNHDA and CDR2 SQIVND (reference sequence). CDR3 bases: TGTGCCAGTACCCAGGACAGGTTCGCCTACAATGAGCAGTTCTTC. Protein: CASTQDRFAYNEQFF.

This clonotype was found a few times. The chain employs TRBV21-1 and TRBJ1-5; TRBD1, as called in the table, went unchecked against the DNA. TRBV21-1 is termed a pseudogene. CDR3 size: 15 residues. CDR3: CASRKRWGCKQPQHF. DNA for the CDR3: TGTGCCAGCAGGAAAAGGTGGGGGTGCAAGCAGCCCCAGCATTTT.

The chain has TRBV20-1 and TRBJ1-5; a weak D match, TRBD1 (6 bases). Trimming removed 2 bases from V and 6 bases from J, with 17 bases in between. CDR1 and CDR2 (germline): DFQATT, SNEGSKA (reference sequence). The CDR3 totals 15 residues. CDR3 sequence: CSARIHGGAGQPQHF. CDR3 bases: TGCAGTGCTAGAATTCACGGGGGGGCAGGTCAGCCCCAGCATTTT.

This clonotype was recorded a few times. The chain recombines TRBV20-1 with TRBJ1-1; TRBD1 matches at 7 bases. V shed 5 bases and J 1 base; nucleotides not matched to a gene: 4. Germline CDR1 reads DFQATT; CDR2 reads SNEGSKA (reference sequence). This CDR3 spans 13 amino acids. The CDR3 here is CSAFRTGNTEAFF. Here the CDR3 DNA reads TGCAGTGCTTTTCGGACAGGGAACACTGAAGCTTTCTTT.

The rearrangement joins TRBV5-1 to TRBJ2-3; 8 bases map to TRBD1. The CDR3 length is 14 residues. The ends lost 2 bases at V and 4 bases at J; junction bases unmatched: 3. CDR1 and CDR2 (germline): SGHRS, YFSETQ. CDR3 DNA: TGCGCCAGCAGCTTTCGACAGGGGTCAGATACGCAGTATTTT. Amino acid sequence: CASSFRQGSDTQYF.

In regard to this clonotype: A read error may account for a junction end that differs from germline. This chain uses TRBV5-1 with TRBJ2-7; 9 nucleotides align to TRBD1. The CDR3 consists of 15 residues. The germline gives CDR1 SGHRS, CDR2 YFSETQ. The DNA for the CDR3 is TGCGCCAACAGCTCGGACAGGGGCCTTTCCTACGAGCAGTACTTC. This codes for CANSSDRGLSYEQYF.

The J gene is TRBJ2-3, the V gene TRBV7-2, with TRBD2 identical over 8 bases. CDR1 and CDR2 (germline): SGHTA, FQGNSA. This CDR3 is 13 amino acids long. This chain's CDR3 is CATRREVGDTQYF. In DNA form, the CDR3 reads TGTGCTACACGGCGGGAGGTGGGAGATACGCAGTATTTT.

Turning to this clonotype: Being one base from a much bigger clone, this may be a read error. The V and J genes are TRBV21-1 and TRBJ1-2. TRBV21-1 is labeled a pseudogene. The CDR3 has 12 residues. CDR3 coding DNA: TGTGCCTGCCCAAGGGAGCCTCTAACCTACACCTTC. Residues: CACPREPLTYTF.